Listed here are 21 T cell receptor beta chains from one sample, sequenced in a study of response to subunit inactivated influenza vaccine. One entry per CDR3 protein, called by TCRdb with MiXCR from the RT-PCR reads. The table has a few hundred thousand distinct CDR3 sequences, 12% seen once. The source material was non-naive T cells sorted from PBMCs, sampled roughly 15 days before vaccination. The receptors were gathered from a man aged 50-59 years who received an inactivated influenza vaccine.

V gene TRBV10-1 combines with J gene TRBJ2-6; TRBD1 or TRBD2 may be the D gene (5 bases each). Per germline, CDR1 WNHNN and CDR2 SYGVQD (reference sequence). Trimming took 8 bases from V and 0 from J, leaving 14 bases between them. The CDR3 is made up of 16 amino acids. The CDR3 DNA is TGCGCCAGCTGGTTTGGGGGTCGCTCTGGGGCCAACGTCCTGACTTTC. This gives the protein CASWFGGRSGANVLTF.

This clonotype was recorded many times. The rearrangement links TRBV30 to TRBJ1-4; D not certain. V gave up 6 bases and J gave up 2 bases, with 10 bases separating them. Germline values: CDR1 GTSNPN, CDR2 SVGIG (reference sequence). The CDR3 loop spans 13 amino acids. The CDR3: CACQETTNEKLFF. The CDR3 DNA reads as TGTGCCTGCCAGGAGACGACTAATGAAAAACTGTTTTTT.

This clonotype has only a few counts. CDR3 bases: TGTGCCAGCAGCTTTCCTGGGGGTAACTATGGCTACACCTTC. Translating gives CASSFPGGNYGYTF. J is TRBJ1-2 and V is TRBV5-5, with D possibly TRBD1 on 5 matching bases. In germline, CDR1 is SGHKS, CDR2 YYEKEE (reference sequence). This CDR3 has 14 residues. V lost 2 bases, J lost 1 base, and 9 bases lay in between.

The chain joins TRBV18 to TRBJ1-2, with D perhaps matching TRBD1 (6 bases). The CDR3 has 14 residues. Trimming cost V 3 bases and J 4 bases, with 12 bases left between them. CDR1 and CDR2 (germline): KGHSH, LQKENI. The CDR3 sequence is CASSPGQFTYGYTF. CDR3 coding DNA: TGTGCCAGCTCACCTGGACAGTTCACCTATGGCTACACCTTC.

V is TRBV5-1 and J is TRBJ2-7, with D perhaps TRBD1 or TRBD2 (6 bases each). CDR1 and CDR2 (germline): SGHRS, YFSETQ. The V and J ends lost 2 bases and 4 bases respectively, with 13 bases between them. The CDR3 is 14 amino acids. CDR3 residues: CASSFNEGGYEQYF. DNA of the CDR3: TGCGCCAGCAGCTTCAACGAGGGGGGTTACGAGCAGTACTTC.

This chain joins TRBV28 and TRBJ1-1; 8 bases fit TRBD1. Unmatched junction bases numbered 9, after V lost 7 bases and J lost 5 bases. There are 14 residues in the CDR3. In germline, CDR1 is MDHEN, CDR2 SYDVKM. CDR3 DNA sequence: TGTGCCAGCACCCTCAGGGGGCGGCGGACTGAAGCTTTCTTT. Encoded protein: CASTLRGRRTEAFF.

This clonotype was seen a handful of times. This rearrangement joins TRBV7-6 to TRBJ1-1, with TRBD1 identical over 11 bases. The CDR3 is 16 amino acids. CDR1 and CDR2 (germline): SGHVS, FNYEAQ. With 1 base clipped from V and 8 bases from J, the junction kept 9 bases outside the gene matches. The CDR3 region is CASSLGGLRTGGEAFF. The CDR3 DNA reads as TGTGCCAGCAGCTTAGGGGGGCTACGGACAGGGGGCGAAGCTTTCTTT.

This rearrangement joins TRBV7-2 to TRBJ1-1; D unresolved. Deletions cut 3 bases from V and 1 base from J, with 9 bases between. CDR3 length equals 14 residues. CDR1 and CDR2 from the germline V gene are SGHTA and FQGNSA. CDR3 nucleotide sequence: TGTGCCAGCAGCTTTGGGTCGAGGAACACTGAAGCTTTCTTT. Amino acids: CASSFGSRNTEAFF.

This clonotype was counted at least ten times. The chain is built from TRBV7-2 and TRBJ2-3; D is ambiguous. V lost 8 bases and J lost 0, with 18 bases in between. The CDR3 is made up of 16 amino acids. In germline, CDR1 is SGHTA, CDR2 FQGNSA. The CDR3 DNA follows: TGTGCCAGCCCACCAGCCTCCCGGGCTAGCACAGATACGCAGTATTTT. Its protein product is CASPPASRASTDTQYF.

This clonotype has a handful of counts. The chain carries TRBV12-3 or TRBV12-4 and TRBJ1-4, with D possibly matching TRBD1 (6 bases). The CDR3 covers 14 residues. Trimming took 3 bases from V and 17 from J, leaving 22 bases between them. The CDR3 coding sequence is TGTGCCAGCAGTTTTATGGGACAACCGGCGAAGGTTTTTTTT. Amino acids: CASSFMGQPAKVFF.

The sample holds many counts of this clonotype. The V and J genes are TRBV15 and TRBJ2-7, with 10 bases that match TRBD1. CDR3 length: 15 residues. Germline-derived CDR1 and CDR2 are LNHNV and YYDKDF (reference sequence). V was clipped by 5 bases and J by 6 bases; unmatched bases: 10. The CDR3 reads CATSYGPGTGVEQYF. The CDR3 DNA is TGTGCCACCAGCTACGGTCCCGGGACAGGGGTCGAGCAGTACTTC.

This clonotype was seen at least ten times. The chain has TRBV20-1 and TRBJ2-1; 7 bases map to TRBD1. This CDR3 region has 13 residues. V was pared by 6 bases and J by 10 bases, with 12 bases of the junction left unmatched. Looked up from germline, CDR1 is DFQATT and CDR2 is SNEGSKA (reference sequence). CDR3 DNA: TGCAGTGCACGAACAGGGGCTACAATCGAGCAGTTCTTC. It yields the protein CSARTGATIEQFF.

V usage is TRBV2 and J usage is TRBJ1-3; D call uncertain. Trimming cost V 1 base and J 0 bases, with 10 bases left between them. Germline-derived CDR1 and CDR2 are SNHLY and FYNNEI. CDR3 length: 16 amino acids. As DNA, the CDR3 is TGTGCCAGCAGTGAAGGTCAGGCTACCTCTGGAAACACCATATATTTT. The encoded protein is CASSEGQATSGNTIYF.

The genes are TRBV27 and TRBJ2-3; 8 bases are a match to TRBD2. Germline values: CDR1 MNHEY, CDR2 SMNVEV (reference sequence). The CDR3 consists of 20 residues. V lost 5 bases to trimming and J lost 3 bases; unmatched junction nucleotides: 22. The CDR3 here is CASSPKIEGSGVRGTDTQYF. The CDR3 region has the DNA TGTGCCAGCAGTCCCAAGATTGAGGGTAGCGGGGTAAGAGGGACAGATACGCAGTATTTT.

This clonotype showed up just a few times. This rearrangement joins TRBV7-9 to TRBJ2-3; possible D gene TRBD2, 6 bases. The CDR3 has 17 amino acids. V shed 5 bases and J shed 2 bases, with 20 bases lying between them. CDR1 is SEHNR, CDR2 FQNEAQ, per germline (reference sequence). CDR3 DNA: TGTGCCAGCAGCCCCCGAGCTGGGAGCGGGCCCACAGATACGCAGTATTTT. Translation gives CASSPRAGSGPTDTQYF.

J is TRBJ2-1 and V is TRBV18, with 11 bases lining up with TRBD1. Unmatched junction bases numbered 14, after V lost 6 bases and J lost 7 bases. The V gene's germline CDR1 is KGHSH and CDR2 LQKENI. This CDR3 has 17 amino acids. This chain's CDR3 is CASSPRNQDRGRNEQFF. CDR3 coding DNA: TGTGCCAGCTCCCCGCGCAACCAGGACAGGGGGCGTAATGAGCAGTTCTTC.

The chain links TRBV10-3 to TRBJ1-1; maybe TRBD1 (5 bases). This CDR3 has 13 amino acids. V lost 6 bases, J lost 1 base, and 9 bases lay in between. Germline CDR1 and CDR2: ENHRY and SYGVKD. As DNA, the CDR3 is TGTGCCATCAGCGGGGCCAAGAACACTGAAGCTTTCTTT. Amino acids: CAISGAKNTEAFF.

The chain links TRBV7-9 to TRBJ1-3; possibly TRBD1 for D (6 bases). With 6 bases removed from V and 0 bases from J, the gap between germline ends came to 12 bases. The CDR3 covers 15 residues. Germline V gene data show CDR1 as SEHNR and CDR2 as FQNEAQ (reference sequence). CDR3 in DNA: TGTGCCAGCAGGAATCCCAGGGGCTCTGGAAACACCATATATTTT. Translating gives CASRNPRGSGNTIYF.

The chain combines TRBV27 with TRBJ2-7, with a weak D call TRBD1 (6 bases). The ends were cut back, 4 bases at V and 0 bases at J, with 10 bases in the middle. Germline V lookup: CDR1 MNHEY, CDR2 SMNVEV (reference sequence). CDR3 size: 14 residues. CDR3 sequence (DNA): TGTGCCAGCAGTTCACAGGGAATCTCCTACGAGCAGTACTTC. Translation: CASSSQGISYEQYF.

In its sample, this clonotype was seen many times. The rearrangement links TRBV12-3 or TRBV12-4 to TRBJ2-2; possible D gene TRBD1, 6 bases. The CDR3 contains 14 residues. V was clipped by 6 bases and J by 5 bases, with 13 bases between them. The CDR3 sequence is CASSSQGPTGELFF. The DNA of the CDR3 is TGTGCCAGCAGCTCACAGGGTCCGACCGGGGAGCTGTTTTTT.

This clonotype was picked up a small number of times. This chain joins TRBV12-3 or TRBV12-4 and TRBJ2-1, with a tentative D call TRBD1 (6 bases). The CDR3 extends over 13 amino acids. Trimming pared 1 base from V and 9 bases from J, leaving 10 bases between. Here the CDR3 reads CASSLDRAREQFF. CDR3 DNA sequence: TGTGCCAGCAGTTTAGACAGGGCCCGTGAGCAGTTCTTC.